The T cell receptor (beta chain) described here comes from a study of T cell repertoires in cytomegalovirus infection. One entry per CDR3 protein, called by TCRdb with MiXCR from the reads. The profile shows approximately 120,000 distinct CDR3 sequences, more than 30% of them singletons. There are a few counts of this clonotype. Its antigen is currently unknown. Here the sequenced sample was CD8+ T cells from cultured PBMCs, taken from culture after CMV antigen stimulation. The source is a human donor in good health (CMV status not recorded). Some clones in this sample may be carry-over from other donors' samples.

This CDR3 is CASSLGDFSRWNEQFF. CDR3 bases: TGCGCCAGCAGCTTAGGGGATTTTTCGAGGTGGAATGAGCAGTTCTTC. The rearrangement joins TRBV5-1 to TRBJ2-1; D possibly corresponds to TRBD1 (5 bases). The CDR3 contains 16 residues. Trimming pared 2 bases from V and 7 bases from J, leaving 19 bases between. CDR1 and CDR2 from the germline V gene are SGHRS and YFSETQ.